The sample holds many counts of the clone carrying this TCR beta chain. Antigen unknown. TCRdb analysed the 5' RACE reads with MiXCR anew, one entry per CDR3 protein. The data hold approximately 670,000 distinct CDR3 sequences, with less than 7% observed a single time. Germline assignment: CDR1 KGHSH and CDR2 LQKENI. This CDR3 has 14 amino acids. V lost 3 bases and J lost 14; bases outside the gene matches: 13. This specimen comes from a study of identical twins. Points from the study as a whole: Donors were not followed over many years; analysis was cross-sectional.

The sequencing sample was made of naive T cells sorted from blood. This receptor was obtained from a man between 18 and 35 years old in good health. The rearrangement uses TRBV18 and TRBJ2-1; 7 nucleotides line up with TRBD1. CDR3 region: CASSPRTGKTEKFF. As DNA, the CDR3 is TGTGCCAGCTCACCCAGGACAGGAAAAACCGAAAAGTTCTTC.